Below are 14 T cell receptor beta chains sequenced from a single sample in a study of regulatory T cells in long-lasting Graves disease. Construction of the TCR beta libraries employed iRepertoire HTBI primers in conjunction with Arm-PCR of CDR3 regions. One entry per CDR3 protein results from TCRdb running MiXCR on the multiplex PCR reads. This sample has around 400,000 distinct CDR3 sequences, with 15% to 19% found just once. Time point noted: newly diagnosed GD, antithyroid drugs for less than 3 months. PBMC-derived RNA was used for the TCR library. The material was peripheral blood mononuclear cells (PBMCs), obtained at new diagnosis, from a patient treated with antithyroid drugs. The receptors derive from a female donor with Graves disease.

The genes are TRBV6-1 and TRBJ1-2; possibly TRBD1 for D (5 bases). The germline CDR1 and CDR2 sequences are MNHNS and SASEGT. CDR3 size: 12 residues. V lost 6 bases and J lost 9, with 14 bases in between. The chain's CDR3 is CASSPHQGSYTF. In DNA form, the CDR3 reads TGTGCCAGCAGCCCCCACCAGGGCAGCTACACCTTC.

This clonotype came up many times. The rearrangement uses TRBV24-1 and TRBJ1-1; the D gene is possibly TRBD1 (5 bases). V lost 2 bases, J lost 8 bases, and 17 bases lay in between. The CDR3 has 15 residues. Per the germline V gene, CDR1 is KGHDR and CDR2 is SFDVKD. Here the CDR3 DNA reads TGTGCCACCAGTGATTCCCAGTTAGACAGCCCCGAAGCTTTCTTT. It yields the protein CATSDSQLDSPEAFF.

V is TRBV7-9 and J is TRBJ2-3, with D possibly TRBD2 on 6 matching bases. V shed 7 bases and J shed 2 bases, with 16 bases lying between them. The CDR3 loop spans 15 amino acids. The germline gives CDR1 SEHNR, CDR2 FQNEAQ (reference sequence). This chain's CDR3 is CASIRGAGITDTQYF. The CDR3 DNA sequence: TGTGCCAGCATTCGCGGGGCAGGGATCACAGATACGCAGTATTTT.

This rearrangement joins TRBV4-1 to TRBJ2-1; a possible D gene is TRBD2 (5 bases). Trimming left V 3 bases short and J 10 bases short, with 10 bases between. The length of the CDR3 is 12 residues. CDR1 is MGHRA and CDR2 is YSYEKL in the germline V gene. Here the CDR3 DNA reads TGCGCCAGCAGCCAGGGCCCTAGCGAGCAGTTCTTC. It is translated as CASSQGPSEQFF.

This chain joins TRBV9 and TRBJ2-1, with D hard to call. The germline gives CDR1 SGDLS, CDR2 YYNGEE. This CDR3 is built from 16 residues. Trimming pared 0 bases from V and 0 bases from J, leaving 10 bases between. DNA of the CDR3: TGTGCCAGCAGCGTAGACCCCCGGAGCTCCTACAATGAGCAGTTCTTC. Translated: CASSVDPRSSYNEQFF.

This clonotype was detected ten times or more. CDR3 residues: CSARLGSGTAHQPQHF. CDR3 DNA sequence: TGCAGTGCTAGATTAGGATCCGGGACGGCGCATCAGCCCCAGCATTTT. J is TRBJ1-5 and V is TRBV20-1; the D gene is possibly TRBD1 (5 bases). V dropped 2 bases and J dropped 5 bases, with 19 bases sitting between them. Germline V gene lookup returns CDR1 DFQATT and CDR2 SNEGSKA (reference sequence). The CDR3 spans 16 residues.

This clonotype was counted ten times or more. This chain links TRBV4-2 with TRBJ1-1, with D maybe TRBD1 (6 bases). This CDR3 region has 15 residues. Trimming left V 3 bases short and J 5 bases short, with 16 bases between. Germline V gene sequence: CDR1 LGHNA, CDR2 YNFKEQ. The CDR3 sequence: CASSQHEGQGTEAFF. CDR3 sequence (DNA): TGTGCCAGCAGCCAGCATGAGGGGCAGGGGACTGAAGCTTTCTTT.

This clonotype was counted many times. V is TRBV4-1 and J is TRBJ1-1; D may be TRBD1 (5 bases). Germline CDR1 and CDR2: MGHRA and YSYEKL. Trimming shortened V by 7 bases and J by 3 bases, and 15 bases separated the two germline ends. The length of the CDR3 is 14 residues. In DNA, the CDR3 is TGCGCCAGCACTCTACAGGATGGGGACACTGAAGCTTTCTTT. It codes for CASTLQDGDTEAFF.

This clonotype has ten or more counts. The rearrangement uses TRBV6-1 and TRBJ1-5; TRBD1 might be the D (6 bases). CDR1 is MNHNS and CDR2 is SASEGT in the germline V gene. Trimming took off 1 base at V and 6 bases at J, with 31 bases between the two ends. The CDR3 is made up of 21 amino acids. The CDR3 DNA is TGTGCCAGCAGTGAAGGGGGCCCGGGACGGGGGCGCATTTGGGGTAGTCAGCCCCAGCATTTT. It codes for CASSEGGPGRGRIWGSQPQHF.

This clonotype was detected many times. The rearrangement uses TRBV6-5 and TRBJ2-7, with D possibly called TRBD1 or TRBD2 (5 bases each). The CDR3 extends over 15 amino acids. V was trimmed by 0 bases and J by 2 bases, leaving 11 bases between them. Germline V gives CDR1 MNHEY, CDR2 SVGAGI. The CDR3 here is CASSYSYQGPYEQYF. As DNA, the CDR3 is TGTGCCAGCAGTTACTCATATCAGGGACCCTACGAGCAGTACTTC.

The V and J genes are TRBV19 and TRBJ1-1, with 9 bases fitting TRBD1. CDR1 is LNHDA, CDR2 SQIVND, per germline (reference sequence). The ends lost 6 bases at V and 7 bases at J; junction bases unmatched: 6. The CDR3 extends over 13 amino acids. The CDR3 is CASRQQGASEAFF. DNA for the CDR3: TGTGCCAGTAGACAACAGGGGGCCAGTGAAGCTTTCTTT. Looking up the rest from reference TRBV19 and TRBJ1-1 gives the full variable domain: DGGITQSPKYLFRKEGQNVTLSCEQNLNHDAMYWYRQDPGQGLRLIYYSQIVNDFQKGDIAEGYSVSREKKESFPLTVTSAQKNPTAFYLCASRQQGASEAFFGQGTRLTVV.

The chain joins TRBV19 to TRBJ1-1, with a possible D match to TRBD1 (6 bases). V was pared by 5 bases and J by 11 bases, with 15 bases between. The CDR3 is 12 residues long. Germline CDR1 is LNHDA and CDR2 is SQIVND (reference sequence). The CDR3 coding sequence is TGTGCCAGTAGTTCGGAGGGGGGTGACGCTTTCTTT. Translation gives CASSSEGGDAFF. Together with reference TRBV19 and TRBJ1-1, the CDR3 gives the full variable domain: DGGITQSPKYLFRKEGQNVTLSCEQNLNHDAMYWYRQDPGQGLRLIYYSQIVNDFQKGDIAEGYSVSREKKESFPLTVTSAQKNPTAFYLCASSSEGGDAFFGQGTRLTVV.

This clonotype has ten or more counts. V gene TRBV20-1 combines with J gene TRBJ2-7; 7 nucleotides match TRBD2. Per the germline V gene, CDR1 is DFQATT and CDR2 is SNEGSKA (reference sequence). V lost 0 bases, J lost 2 bases, and 7 bases stayed unmatched. CDR3 size: 15 residues. The CDR3 region is CSARDSRGRAYEQYF. For the CDR3, the DNA is TGCAGTGCTAGAGATTCCCGCGGGAGAGCCTACGAGCAGTACTTC.

This clonotype was counted at least ten times. The J gene is TRBJ2-2, the V gene TRBV2; D unresolved. The CDR3 totals 12 residues. V lost 7 bases and J 4 bases, leaving 7 bases between the germline ends. CDR1 is SNHLY and CDR2 is FYNNEI in the germline V gene. The CDR3 nucleotides are TGTGCCAGCACTTTCCTCACCGGGGAGCTGTTTTTT. Translated, it gives CASTFLTGELFF.